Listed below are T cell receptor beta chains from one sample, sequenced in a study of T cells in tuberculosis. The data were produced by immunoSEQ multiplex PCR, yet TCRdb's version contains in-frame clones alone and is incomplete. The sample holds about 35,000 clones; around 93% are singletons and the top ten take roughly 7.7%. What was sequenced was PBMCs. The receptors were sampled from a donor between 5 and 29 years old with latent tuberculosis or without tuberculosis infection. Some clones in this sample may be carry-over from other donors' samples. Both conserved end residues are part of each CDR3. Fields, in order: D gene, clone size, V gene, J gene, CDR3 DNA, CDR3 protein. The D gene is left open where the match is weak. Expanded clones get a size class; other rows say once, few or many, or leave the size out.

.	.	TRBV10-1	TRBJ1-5	TGCGCCAGCAGTCCCCCACATACGCCCCGGCCCCAGCATTTT	CASSPPHTPRPQHF
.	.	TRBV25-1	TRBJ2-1	TGTGCCACCCGTACCGAGGGAAATGAGCAGTTCTTC	CATRTEGNEQFF
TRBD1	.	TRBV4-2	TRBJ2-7	TGTGCCAGCAGCCAGAGTTCTCAGGGGGCGAATTGGTACGAGCAGTACTTC	CASSQSSQGANWYEQYF
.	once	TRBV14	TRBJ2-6	TGTGCCAGCAGCCAGCTGGGGAGAGGGCCTGGGGCCAACGTCCTGACTTTC	CASSQLGRGPGANVLTF
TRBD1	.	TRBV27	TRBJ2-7	TGTGCCAGCAGGATCAGGGGGCATCAGTCCTACGAGCAGTACTTC	CASRIRGHQSYEQYF
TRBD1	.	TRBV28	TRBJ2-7	TGTGCCAGCAGTTTAGCGGTGCTTGGACAGGGGTACTACGAGCAGTACTTC	CASSLAVLGQGYYEQYF
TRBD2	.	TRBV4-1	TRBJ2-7	TGCGCCAGCAGCCATCCCCCGACTAGCGGGAACTACGAGCAGTACTTC	CASSHPPTSGNYEQYF
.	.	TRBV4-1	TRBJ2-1	TGCGCCAGCAGCCCCCGGGCAGGGGCCCCCTACAATGAGCAGTTCTTC	CASSPRAGAPYNEQFF
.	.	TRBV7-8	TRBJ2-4	TGTGCCAGCAGCTTAGCCAGGGTTAAGGGGTTCCTGAACTTC	CASSLARVKGFLNF
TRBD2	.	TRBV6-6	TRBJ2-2	TGTGCCAGCATGTCGGGGGGGATGAACACCGGGGAGCTGTTTTTT	CASMSGGMNTGELFF
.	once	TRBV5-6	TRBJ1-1	TGTGCCAGCAGCCTAGGGGTAGGGAACACTGAAGCTTTCTTT	CASSLGVGNTEAFF
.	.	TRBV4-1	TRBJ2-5	TGCGCCAGCAGCCAGGCGGTAATAGCGGCGACCGAGACCCAGTACTTC	CASSQAVIAATETQYF
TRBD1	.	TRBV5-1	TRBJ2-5	TGCGCCAGCAGCTTGGACCCTCCGACAGGGGGCGAGACCCAGTACTTC	CASSLDPPTGGETQYF
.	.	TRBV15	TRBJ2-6	TGTGCCACCAGCAGAGATGTCGCTGGGGCCAACGTCCTGACTTTC	CATSRDVAGANVLTF
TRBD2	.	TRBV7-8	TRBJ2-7	TGTGCCAGCAGCGCCCGGGGGGGAAGCTCCTACGAGCAGTACTTC	CASSARGGSSYEQYF
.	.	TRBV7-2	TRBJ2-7	TGTGCCAGCAGTTTCACCGGGACTCCAACTAACGAGCAGTACTTC	CASSFTGTPTNEQYF
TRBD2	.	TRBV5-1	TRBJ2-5	TGCGCCAGCTGCCCATTAGCGGGAGTGAAAGAGACCCAGTACTTC	CASCPLAGVKETQYF
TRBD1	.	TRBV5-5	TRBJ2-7	TGTGCCAGCAGCTTGTATAGGGACAGGGGGACCGAGCAGTACTTC	CASSLYRDRGTEQYF
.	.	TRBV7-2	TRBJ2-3	TGTGCCAGCAGCCTTTCCCCTCCGGTGATTTTGTCAGATACGCAGTATTTT	CASSLSPPVILSDTQYF